This T cell receptor (beta chain) comes out of a study of T cell responses to AZD1222 COVID-19 vaccine. Study-wide points: A reported finding is that nearly half of spike-specific TCRs target unmutated variant regions. A mostly white British donor set with more females was recruited, and clonal diversity was possibly underestimated. Baseline serology detected seropositivity in only five to seven AZD1222 recipients.

The repertoire was sequenced with immunoSEQ multiplex PCR; TCRdb's copy has only in-frame clones and lacks some. The sample holds about 84,000 clones, 80% to 95% seen once. Concerning this clone: Its matching antigen is unknown.

The origin of this receptor is an adult who received the AZD1222 COVID-19 vaccine. The sample was peripheral blood, taken 28 days after the second AZD1222 dose.

Here the CDR3 reads CASSPLDRVSGGYTF. The CDR3 DNA follows: TGTGCCAGCAGCCCTCTGGACAGGGTAAGCGGTGGCTACACCTTC. This sequence joins TRBV11-2 and TRBJ1-2, with 8 nucleotides matching TRBD1. The V and J ends lost 5 bases and 7 bases, in that order; junction bases with no gene match: 12. This CDR3 has 15 amino acids. Germline V gene data show CDR1 as SGHAT and CDR2 as FQNNGV.